Listed here are 2 T cell receptor beta chains from one sample, sequenced in a study of response to subunit inactivated influenza vaccine. TCRdb passed the RT-PCR reads through MiXCR, listing each CDR3 protein once. The sample holds approximately 500,000 distinct CDR3 sequences, approximately 13% seen once. The input for sequencing was PBMCs from blood, taken more than 35 days after vaccination. The receptors originated from a man over 45 who received an inactivated influenza vaccine.

This clonotype appeared a few times. The chain has TRBV20-1 and TRBJ2-5; tentative D call: TRBD2 (6 bases). Germline V gene sequence: CDR1 DFQATT, CDR2 SNEGSKA (reference sequence). The CDR3 loop spans 14 amino acids. The V end was cut by 4 bases, the J end by 0 bases, with 12 bases between. The CDR3 DNA follows: TGCAGTGCTAATAGCGGATTCCACCAAGAGACCCAGTACTTC. It encodes CSANSGFHQETQYF.

The rearrangement uses TRBV20-1 and TRBJ1-4; no reliable D call. Germline lookup yields CDR1 DFQATT and CDR2 SNEGSKA (reference sequence). The CDR3 has 13 residues. V was shortened by 3 bases and J by 8 bases, with 13 bases between the two germline ends. CDR3 coding DNA: TGCAGTGCTAGGTCCGGGGTTGGCGAAAAACTGTTTTTT. It is translated as CSARSGVGEKLFF.